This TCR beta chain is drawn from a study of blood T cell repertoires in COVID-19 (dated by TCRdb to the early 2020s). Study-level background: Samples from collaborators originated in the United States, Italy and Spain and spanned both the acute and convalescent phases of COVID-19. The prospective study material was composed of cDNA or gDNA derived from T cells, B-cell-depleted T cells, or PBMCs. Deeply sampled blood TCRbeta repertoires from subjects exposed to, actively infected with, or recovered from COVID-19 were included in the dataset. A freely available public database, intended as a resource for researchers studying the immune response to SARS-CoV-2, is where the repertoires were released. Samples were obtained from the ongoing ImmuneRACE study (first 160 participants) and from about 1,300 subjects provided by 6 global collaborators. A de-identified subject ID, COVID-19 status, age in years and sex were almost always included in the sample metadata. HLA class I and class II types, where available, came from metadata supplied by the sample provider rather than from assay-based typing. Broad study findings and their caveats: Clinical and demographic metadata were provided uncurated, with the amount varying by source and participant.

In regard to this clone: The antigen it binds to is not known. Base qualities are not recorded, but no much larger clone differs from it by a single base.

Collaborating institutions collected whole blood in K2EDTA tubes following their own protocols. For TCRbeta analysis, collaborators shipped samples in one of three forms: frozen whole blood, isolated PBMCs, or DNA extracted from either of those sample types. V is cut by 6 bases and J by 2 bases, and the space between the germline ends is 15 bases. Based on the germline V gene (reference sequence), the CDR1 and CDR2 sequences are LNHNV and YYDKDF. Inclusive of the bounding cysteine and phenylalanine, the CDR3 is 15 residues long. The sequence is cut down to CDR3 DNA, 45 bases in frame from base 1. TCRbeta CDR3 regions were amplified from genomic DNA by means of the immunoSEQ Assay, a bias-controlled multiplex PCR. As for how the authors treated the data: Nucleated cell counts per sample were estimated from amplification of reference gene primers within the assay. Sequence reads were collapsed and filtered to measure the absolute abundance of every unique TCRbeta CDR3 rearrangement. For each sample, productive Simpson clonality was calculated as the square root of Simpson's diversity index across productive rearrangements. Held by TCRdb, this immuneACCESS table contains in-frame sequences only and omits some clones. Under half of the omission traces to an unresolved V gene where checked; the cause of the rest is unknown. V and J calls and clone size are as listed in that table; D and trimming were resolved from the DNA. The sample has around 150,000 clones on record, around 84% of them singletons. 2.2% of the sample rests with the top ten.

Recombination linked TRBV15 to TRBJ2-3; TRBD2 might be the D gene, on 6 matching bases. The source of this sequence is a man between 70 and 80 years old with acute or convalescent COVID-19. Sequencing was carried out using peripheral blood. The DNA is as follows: TGTGCCACCAGTGGACCAACGGGAGCCACAGATACGCAGTATTTT. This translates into CATSGPTGATDTQYF.